The source of this T cell receptor beta chain is a study of blood T cell repertoires in COVID-19. The cohort comprised adults aged about 18 to 90 years residing in some 24 US areas. Participants were placed into cohorts based on the clinical history they reported. Authors' processing steps: Amplification from reference gene primers served as the basis for estimated nucleated cell counts. The assay was immunoSEQ multiplex PCR, and TCRdb's table has in-frame clones only and misses some. V and J calls and clone size follow that table, whereas D and trimming were derived from the DNA. Found here are a few hundred thousand clones, 85% of them singletons; the top ten hold 2.5% to 3%. The receptor was derived from a woman aged 45-65 years who had recovered from COVID-19. Material for sequencing was PBMCs or T cells enriched from blood (not recorded which).

The DNA of the CDR3 is TGTGCCAGCAGTCCAGGGACAGGGATTCAGCCCCAGCATTTT. Translated: CASSPGTGIQPQHF. The chain links TRBV27 to TRBJ1-5; 9 bases match TRBD1. With 5 bases clipped from V and 6 bases from J, the junction kept 5 bases outside the gene matches. CDR3 size: 14 residues. CDR1 is MNHEY, CDR2 SMNVEV, per germline (reference sequence).